A selection of T cell receptor beta chains follows, all from one sample in a study of CD8+CD57+ T cells in acquired aplastic anemia. One entry per CDR3 protein, called by TCRdb with MiXCR from the reads. The table records roughly 250,000 distinct CDR3 sequences, approximately 79% of them present only once. Sample: sorted CD4+, CD8+, or CD8+CD57+ T cells (not recorded which) from PBMCs. These receptors were obtained from a human donor with aplastic anemia. Both conserved end residues are trimmed from each CDR3. A D gene is named only where the DNA matches it firmly.

TRBV9	.	14	ASGGAGNSQYFEQF
TRBV9	.	11	ASRAGGTDGQF
TRBV9	.	14	ASSLEAGGKDGSQY
TRBV10-3	TRBD1	14	ATFAGQNEMNYGYT
TRBV7-8	.	14	ASSFHGGGSAISQF
TRBV7-6	.	11	GSGHRGRDTEY
TRBV24-1	.	12	ATSDLWGYNEQL
TRBV9	.	11	ASSLSQRRQQF
TRBV7-2	.	13	ASSLAGGTNTHQH
TRBV5-5	.	12	ASSLFPGNTEAF
TRBV11-3	.	13	ASSPSWTAYNEQF
TRBV5-1	.	13	ASSWVGGADTEAF
TRBV9	.	13	ASSVGSGTQYDLF
TRBV9	.	11	ASSVGGPGTQY
TRBV20-1	TRBD2	12	SARTSGGPETQY
TRBV5-6	TRBD1	17	ASSLERDRGASGANVLT
TRBV7-3	.	12	ASSLGLDSTDTH
TRBV20-1	TRBD1	12	SASRGQLNTEAF
TRBV7-9	.	14	ASSLLPGELLVGQF
TRBV9	TRBD1	13	ASSLGGTSDTQAF
TRBV7-3	.	12	ATSCRGLAYEQY
TRBV15	.	15	ATSRDRSRAGGNTIY
TRBV29-1	.	12	SVESQRLYNEQF
TRBV27	TRBD1	13	ASSRDRGHNSPLH
TRBV19	.	13	ASSIDAGAGNEQF
TRBV7-8	TRBD2	13	ASSFRRLAVYEQY
TRBV5-8	.	12	ASRIEGGPDTQY
TRBV19	.	13	ASSIDSGAISEQF